This T cell receptor beta chain was sequenced during a study of T cells in localized non-small cell lung cancer. In regard to this clone: Its specificity is unknown.

Assay used: immunoSEQ multiplex PCR; TCRdb lists only in-frame clones, some missing. The profile shows around 80,000 clones, around 82% of them singletons. Points from the study as a whole: Sequencing, confined to only one tumor region, leaves heterogeneity possible. Median about 56 top-100 tumor clones were shared with paired adjacent lung. Blood T cell density predicted longer survival; adjacent-lung clonality, shorter. Clonality of T cells reached its maximum in uninvolved adjacent lung, surpassing tumor.

The CDR3 is made up of 16 amino acids. In germline, CDR1 is MGHRA, CDR2 YSYEKL. V was clipped by 0 bases and J by 8 bases; unmatched bases: 10. The sample here was PBMCs, taken before any cancer treatment. The sequence came from a man between 40 and 70 years old with stage II squamous cell lung carcinoma. The chain uses TRBV4-1 and TRBJ2-1; 7 bases are a match to TRBD1. This chain's CDR3 is CASSQDLNRGDYEQFF. DNA of the CDR3: TGCGCCAGCAGCCAAGATCTGAACAGGGGCGATTATGAGCAGTTCTTC.